Listed below are T cell receptor beta chains from one sample, sequenced in a study of blood T cells in healthy people across ages. TCRdb re-called the 5' RACE reads through MiXCR, storing one row per CDR3 protein. The sample contains about 1.4 million distinct CDR3 sequences, 59% of which appear only once. Sequenced: blood. These receptors were collected from a man between 18 and 35 years old in good health. CDR3s include the opening cysteine and the closing phenylalanine or tryptophan. The D gene is left open where the match is weak. Clone size is shown for a subset of rows, as once, few, many or a class of expanded clone.

v_call	clone_size	j_call	d_call	cdr3_aa	cdr3_nt
TRBV3-1	.	TRBJ1-5	.	CASSQGGIQPQHF	TGTGCCAGCAGCCAAGGGGGGATTCAGCCCCAGCATTTT
TRBV12-3/TRBV12-4	.	TRBJ2-5	.	CASSFGLLEETQYF	TGTGCCAGCAGCTTCGGACTTCTGGAGGAGACCCAGTACTTC
TRBV29-1	.	TRBJ2-3	TRBD2	CSGDSGGFQDTQYF	TGCAGCGGGGATAGCGGGGGGTTTCAAGATACGCAGTATTTT
TRBV27	.	TRBJ2-7	.	CASSRYGGGSLTSYEQYF	TGTGCCAGCAGCCGTTATGGGGGTGGGAGCCTTACTTCCTACGAGCAGTACTTC
TRBV6-6	few	TRBJ1-4	TRBD1	CASSPDRVTFF	TGTGCCAGCAGTCCCGACAGGGTGACGTTTTTT
TRBV7-2	.	TRBJ1-2	.	CASSTRNGYTF	TGTGCCAGCAGCACCCGGAATGGCTACACCTTC
TRBV29-1	.	TRBJ2-2	TRBD1	CSASTGTTGELFF	TGCAGCGCTTCGACAGGGACCACCGGGGAGCTGTTTTTT
TRBV24-1	few	TRBJ2-1	TRBD1	CATSEQGANNEQFF	TGTGCCACCAGTGAACAGGGGGCGAACAATGAGCAGTTCTTC
TRBV6-1	.	TRBJ2-1	TRBD2	CASSSGLARNEQFF	TGTGCCAGCAGTTCGGGACTAGCGCGCAATGAGCAGTTCTTC
TRBV7-9	few	TRBJ2-7	.	CASSPWDRPYEQYF	TGTGCCAGCAGCCCCTGGGACCGACCGTACGAGCAGTACTTC
TRBV5-1	once	TRBJ2-1	TRBD1	CTSSPGQGSSYNEQFF	TGCACCAGCAGCCCCGGACAGGGGAGCTCCTACAATGAGCAGTTCTTC
TRBV6-2/TRBV6-3	.	TRBJ1-1	TRBD1	CASSYSPGGDTEAFF	TGTGCCAGCAGTTACTCGCCAGGGGGGGATACTGAAGCTTTCTTT
TRBV6-2/TRBV6-3	few	TRBJ2-7	TRBD2	CASSDSLAGGYEQYF	TGTGCCAGCAGCGACTCTCTAGCGGGAGGCTACGAGCAGTACTTC
TRBV14	.	TRBJ2-1	TRBD2	CASRRKAGGPKDEQFF	TGTGCCAGCAGGAGAAAGGCGGGGGGGCCTAAAGATGAGCAGTTCTTC
TRBV20-1	few	TRBJ1-2	.	CSVEFGEVINYGYTF	TGCAGTGTCGAGTTCGGGGAAGTAATCAACTATGGCTACACCTTC
TRBV4-1	.	TRBJ2-1	.	CASSGTPNEQFF	TGCGCCAGCAGCGGGACGCCCAATGAGCAGTTCTTC
TRBV10-2	few	TRBJ2-7	.	CASSEDLAGTDEQYF	TGCGCCAGCAGTGAAGATCTGGCAGGGACGGACGAGCAGTACTTC
TRBV19	.	TRBJ1-2	TRBD1	CASSHRDRANYGYTF	TGTGCCAGTAGTCACCGGGACAGGGCCAACTATGGCTACACCTTC
TRBV7-9	.	TRBJ2-5	TRBD2	CASSKGTSGRYGKETQYF	TGTGCCAGCAGCAAAGGGACTAGCGGGAGATATGGAAAAGAGACCCAGTACTTC
TRBV7-9	.	TRBJ1-1	.	CASSSLLGFGTEAFF	TGTGCCAGCAGCTCCCTTCTGGGGTTCGGCACTGAAGCTTTCTTT
TRBV2	.	TRBJ1-6	.	CASSDRVYNSPLHF	TGTGCCAGCAGTGACAGGGTTTATAATTCACCCCTCCACTTT
TRBV5-4	.	TRBJ2-4	.	CASSTVTGSYEKYF	TGTGCCAGCAGCACCGTGACAGGATCCTACGAGAAGTACTTC
TRBV11-2	.	TRBJ2-3	.	CASSLVAGSITDTQYF	TGTGCCAGCAGCTTAGTAGCAGGCTCAATCACAGATACGCAGTATTTT
TRBV20-1	once	TRBJ1-1	TRBD1	CSARNWDSRRTEAFF	TGCAGTGCTAGAAACTGGGACAGTAGGCGCACTGAAGCTTTCTTT
TRBV7-2	.	TRBJ2-1	TRBD1	CASSLGPGQSNNEQFF	TGTGCCAGCAGCTTAGGTCCGGGACAGAGTAACAATGAGCAGTTCTTC
TRBV6-2/TRBV6-3	few	TRBJ2-7	.	CASSYDERRGPYEQYF	TGTGCCAGCAGTTATGACGAACGGCGGGGACCATACGAGCAGTACTTC
TRBV9	.	TRBJ1-1	TRBD1	CASSVGTAGTEAFF	TGTGCCAGCAGCGTGGGGACAGCCGGCACTGAAGCTTTCTTT
TRBV11-2	.	TRBJ2-5	.	CASSLVDGAGGETQYF	TGTGCCAGCAGCTTAGTTGACGGGGCCGGCGGGGAGACCCAGTACTTC
TRBV7-8	.	TRBJ2-5	.	CASSPRTATHYNEQYF	TGTGCCAGCAGCCCCCGGACAGCCACACACTACAATGAGCAGTACTTC
TRBV10-1	.	TRBJ2-5	.	CASSDENGATETQYF	TGCGCCAGCAGTGACGAGAACGGGGCAACGGAGACCCAGTACTTC
TRBV15	.	TRBJ1-5	.	CATRVTESNQPQHF	TGTGCCACCAGGGTGACGGAGAGCAATCAGCCCCAGCATTTT